Presented here are 29 T cell receptor beta chains from one specimen sequenced in a study of follicular helper T cells after annual influenza vaccination. Sequencing was performed with immunoSEQ multiplex PCR; in TCRdb, only in-frame clones are kept and a portion is missing. The table shows 25,000 to 35,000 clones, with 80% to 90% occurring only once. Time point reported: 2014-2015 season, pre-vaccination. The material was CXCR5+ CD38- circulating T follicular helper cells from blood, obtained on the day of influenza vaccination. Subset given: circulating Tfh, non-naive CD4+CXCR5+PD-1+ (ICOS+CD38+ or ICOS-CD38-). The receptors shown here come from an adult who received the influenza vaccine.

The chain joins TRBV11-2 to TRBJ1-1, with D perhaps TRBD1 (6 bases). Germline CDR1 SGHAT, CDR2 FQNNGV. The CDR3 runs to 13 residues. V was trimmed by 2 bases and J by 3 bases, leaving 7 bases between them. CDR3 sequence: CASSLSGDTEAFF. Written as DNA, the CDR3 is TGTGCCAGCAGCTTATCAGGGGACACTGAAGCTTTCTTT.

This clone was seen only once. The genes are TRBV6-6 and TRBJ2-7; D is ambiguous. V was cut by 5 bases and J by 5 bases, with 16 bases left in between. The CDR3 runs 14 residues. In germline, CDR1 is MNHNY, CDR2 SVGAGI (reference sequence). CDR3 amino acids: CASSAIEAEDEQYF. In nucleotides, the CDR3 is TGTGCCAGCAGTGCCATCGAGGCTGAAGACGAGCAGTACTTC.

In this sample, this clone turned up a few times. V usage is TRBV5-1 and J usage is TRBJ2-7; TRBD1 agrees at 8 bases. The CDR3 covers 15 residues. Germline V CDR1 and CDR2: SGHRS, YFSETQ. V lost 4 bases and J lost 2; bases outside the gene matches: 8. The CDR3 sequence: CASSPDTGGTYEQYF. CDR3 sequence (DNA): TGCGCCAGCAGCCCCGATACAGGGGGGACCTACGAGCAGTACTTC.

The V call is TRBV19, the J call TRBJ2-6; D remains unclear. There are 20 residues in the CDR3. CDR1 and CDR2 (germline): LNHDA, SQIVND (reference sequence). With 4 bases removed from V and 0 bases from J, the gap between germline ends came to 22 bases. The DNA of the CDR3 is TGTGCCAGTAGTAACGATTTACCCGGTCCTCGGAGCTCTGGGGCCAACGTCCTGACTTTC. Translating gives CASSNDLPGPRSSGANVLTF.

The CDR3: CASSPRMGDNEQFF. CDR3 nucleotides: TGTGCCAGCAGCCCTCGTATGGGCGACAATGAGCAGTTCTTC. The V call is TRBV5-8, the J call TRBJ2-1; the D is unclear. Trimming left V 4 bases short and J 5 bases short, with 13 bases between. This CDR3 is built from 14 residues. Germline CDR1 reads SGHTS; CDR2 reads YDEGEE.

Comment on this clone: This CDR3 is also generated by other DNA sequences in the sample. The V call is TRBV5-4, the J call TRBJ2-3, with 7 bases matching TRBD2. CDR3 size: 15 residues. In germline, CDR1 is SGHNT, CDR2 YYREEE (reference sequence). The J segment lost 2 bases and the V segment lost 4 bases, leaving 7 bases of the junction unmatched. The CDR3 DNA reads as TGTGCCAGCAGCCCCCTGGCGGGGGTCACAGATACGCAGTATTTT. As protein: CASSPLAGVTDTQYF.

CDR3 amino acids: CASSPRLAGANEQFF. The CDR3, as DNA: TGTGCCAGCAGCCCTCGTCTAGCGGGAGCCAATGAGCAGTTCTTC. V and J are TRBV7-9 and TRBJ2-1; TRBD2 agrees at 10 bases. After removal of 5 bases from V and 6 bases from J, the junction contained 7 bases not matched to a gene. Germline V lookup: CDR1 SEHNR, CDR2 FQNEAQ (reference sequence). The CDR3 has 15 residues.

The genes are TRBV9 and TRBJ2-7; 9 bases line up with TRBD2. Germline CDR1 is SGDLS and CDR2 is YYNGEE. The length of the CDR3 is 14 residues. With V trimmed by 2 bases and J by 3 bases, 3 bases remained unmatched. Here the CDR3 DNA reads TGTGCCAGCAGCGTGCTAGCGGGGTTCTACGAGCAGTACTTC. This sequence encodes CASSVLAGFYEQYF.

This clone was counted once. V and J are TRBV6-6 and TRBJ1-2, with a weak D call TRBD1 (5 bases). V gave up 6 bases and J gave up 3 bases, with 17 bases separating them. Germline V gene data show CDR1 as MNHNY and CDR2 as SVGAGI (reference sequence). The CDR3 is made up of 15 amino acids. CDR3 DNA: TGTGCCAGCAGCCCCGGGGGGGGAGAGGACTATGGCTACACCTTC. Its translation: CASSPGGGEDYGYTF.

The chain combines TRBV5-1 with TRBJ1-2, with D unclear. The CDR3 has 14 residues. V was clipped by 4 bases and J by 4 bases, with 14 bases between them. Germline CDR1 SGHRS, CDR2 YFSETQ. The CDR3 sequence: CASSSEGPRYGYTF. In DNA form, the CDR3 reads TGCGCCAGCAGCAGCGAGGGTCCACGCTATGGCTACACCTTC.

The chain carries TRBV28 and TRBJ2-5; a possible D gene is TRBD1 (6 bases). The germline gives CDR1 MDHEN, CDR2 SYDVKM. Trimming pared 5 bases from V and 3 bases from J, leaving 16 bases between. The CDR3 runs to 15 residues. The CDR3 loop is CASSPGTQTKETQYF. The CDR3 DNA reads TGTGCCAGCAGTCCCGGGACACAAACTAAAGAGACCCAGTACTTC.

The gene calls are TRBV10-1 and TRBJ1-6; TRBD1 might be the D (5 bases). V was pared by 3 bases and J by 10 bases, with 16 bases between. Germline assignment: CDR1 WNHNN and CDR2 SYGVQD (reference sequence). The CDR3 has 15 amino acids. The CDR3 sequence: CASSDDLSGGSPLHF. DNA for the CDR3: TGCGCCAGCAGTGATGACCTCTCGGGGGGATCACCCCTCCACTTT.

This chain connects TRBV30 to TRBJ1-4; perhaps TRBD1 as D (5 bases). The V gene's germline CDR1 is GTSNPN and CDR2 SVGIG (reference sequence). The CDR3 has 15 amino acids. V shed 0 bases and J shed 11 bases, with 19 bases lying between them. The CDR3 bases are TGTGCCTGGAGTGTAAAGGGCGGGGGGAATCTGAAACTGTTTTTT. It translates to CAWSVKGGGNLKLFF.

This sequence joins TRBV18 and TRBJ2-7, with a tentative D call TRBD2 (6 bases). The V gene lost 5 bases and the J gene lost 2 bases, with 16 bases spanning the gap. The CDR3 has 15 amino acids. The germline V gene has CDR1 KGHSH and CDR2 LQKENI. CDR3 region: CASSYGSGLTYEQYF. CDR3 DNA sequence: TGTGCCAGCTCATACGGGAGCGGGCTAACCTACGAGCAGTACTTC.

This clone was seen a single time. The J gene is TRBJ2-1, the V gene TRBV11-1; possible D gene TRBD1, 6 bases. Trimming left V 4 bases short and J 6 bases short, with 10 bases between. CDR1 SGHAT and CDR2 FQDESV come from the germline V gene (reference sequence). The CDR3 totals 13 residues. The DNA of the CDR3 is TGTGCCAGCAGCTACAGGGTCGGCAATGAGCAGTTCTTC. The encoded protein is CASSYRVGNEQFF.

The rearrangement links TRBV7-9 to TRBJ2-1; 9 nucleotides align to TRBD2. This CDR3 is 17 amino acids long. The J segment lost 8 bases and the V segment lost 8 bases, leaving 19 bases of the junction unmatched. The germline CDR1 and CDR2 sequences are SEHNR and FQNEAQ (reference sequence). The CDR3 spells CASCGLRLAGLLDEQFF. The CDR3 DNA is TGTGCCAGCTGCGGCCTCCGCCTAGCGGGACTCCTAGATGAGCAGTTCTTC.

V gene TRBV28 combines with J gene TRBJ2-2, with 9 bases aligning to TRBD1. The CDR3 covers 16 residues. Germline loops: CDR1 MDHEN, CDR2 SYDVKM. V was pared by 6 bases and J by 5 bases, with 10 bases of the junction left unmatched. This chain's CDR3 is CASSFRDRDITGELFF. CDR3 DNA: TGTGCCAGCAGCTTCCGGGACAGGGATATTACCGGGGAGCTGTTTTTT.

The V gene is TRBV15, the J gene TRBJ2-5; D gene unclear. Trimming cost V 0 bases and J 4 bases, with 9 bases left between them. This CDR3 region has 14 residues. Germline V gene lookup returns CDR1 LNHNV and CDR2 YYDKDF (reference sequence). CDR3 residues: CATSRELGPETQYF. The DNA for the CDR3 is TGTGCCACCAGCAGAGAGCTAGGCCCAGAGACCCAGTACTTC. Looking up the rest from reference TRBV15 and TRBJ2-5 gives the full variable domain: DAMVIQNPRYQVTQFGKPVTLSCSQTLNHNVMYWYQQKSSQAPKLLFHYYDKDFNNEADTPDNFQSRRPNTSFCFLDIRSPGLGDTAMYLCATSRELGPETQYFGPGTRLLVL.

V is TRBV29-1 and J is TRBJ2-7; D gene uncertain. The CDR3 consists of 11 residues. Germline V CDR1 and CDR2: SQVTM, ANQGSEA. V was cut by 6 bases and J by 2 bases, with 8 bases left in between. The CDR3 sequence: CSVRGTYEQYF. In DNA form, the CDR3 reads TGCAGCGTAAGAGGAACCTACGAGCAGTACTTC.

J is TRBJ2-7 and V is TRBV19, with a tentative D call TRBD2 (5 bases). Germline CDR1 reads LNHDA; CDR2 reads SQIVND (reference sequence). V lost 3 bases and J lost 4, with 19 bases in between. This CDR3 has 16 amino acids. In DNA, the CDR3 is TGTGCCAGTAGTATTAATGGTCCGAGCGAGGGTTACGAGCAGTACTTC. This codes for CASSINGPSEGYEQYF.

There are a few counts of this clone. The CDR3 DNA follows: TGTGCCACCAGCAGAGACGCCGTGGCCGCCTCGTACGAGCAGTACTTC. Translating gives CATSRDAVAASYEQYF. This chain joins TRBV15 and TRBJ2-7; D gene ambiguous. The CDR3 is made up of 16 amino acids. Germline V gives CDR1 LNHNV, CDR2 YYDKDF (reference sequence). V was pared by 0 bases and J by 4 bases, with 16 bases between.

The chain joins TRBV19 to TRBJ2-1; 13 bases agree with TRBD2. Germline V CDR1 and CDR2: LNHDA, SQIVND (reference sequence). CDR3 length: 17 residues. With 5 bases clipped from V and 8 bases from J, the junction kept 12 bases outside the gene matches. Here the CDR3 reads CASSLGLAGVVGHEQFF. CDR3 coding DNA: TGTGCCAGTAGTCTTGGACTAGCGGGAGTAGTTGGCCATGAGCAGTTCTTC. Full variable domain (outside the CDR3, taken from reference TRBV19 and TRBJ2-1): DGGITQSPKYLFRKEGQNVTLSCEQNLNHDAMYWYRQDPGQGLRLIYYSQIVNDFQKGDIAEGYSVSREKKESFPLTVTSAQKNPTAFYLCASSLGLAGVVGHEQFFGPGTRLTVL.

The rearrangement joins TRBV10-3 to TRBJ1-2; D is uncertain. Germline V gene lookup returns CDR1 ENHRY and CDR2 SYGVKD. The CDR3 runs 10 residues. The CDR3 loop is CASRGRGYTF. The CDR3 DNA reads TGTGCTTCCCGGGGTCGGGGCTACACCTTC.

The J gene is TRBJ2-7, the V gene TRBV6-5; 7 bases align to TRBD1. Germline V gene lookup returns CDR1 MNHEY and CDR2 SVGAGI. This CDR3 has 14 amino acids. J gave up 2 bases and V 5 bases, and 6 bases lay outside the gene matches. The CDR3 loop is CASSNRQGTYEQYF. The CDR3 DNA follows: TGTGCCAGCAGTAACCGACAGGGAACCTACGAGCAGTACTTC.

This clone has only one observation. This sequence joins TRBV2 and TRBJ2-3, with a possible D match to TRBD2 (7 bases). Looked up from germline, CDR1 is SNHLY and CDR2 is FYNNEI. The CDR3 is 14 residues long. V dropped 8 bases and J dropped 6 bases, with 18 bases sitting between them. This chain's CDR3 is CASAKGEGLDTQYF. The CDR3 nucleotides read TGTGCCAGCGCCAAGGGGGAGGGATTGGATACGCAGTATTTT.

The chain links TRBV28 to TRBJ1-2; 10 bases align to TRBD1. Trimming took 6 bases from V and 4 from J; bases not matched to a gene: 8. The CDR3 spans 15 residues. The germline V gene has CDR1 MDHEN and CDR2 SYDVKM. CDR3 nucleotides: TGTGCCAGCAGGGGAGAGGGGACAGGGGCCTATGGCTACACCTTC. Translation gives CASRGEGTGAYGYTF.

The V call is TRBV4-2, the J call TRBJ2-3; D gene ambiguous. Deletions cut 0 bases from V and 3 bases from J, with 7 bases between. Germline V gives CDR1 LGHNA, CDR2 YNFKEQ. There are 14 residues in the CDR3. CDR3 residues: CASSQELTTDTQYF. The CDR3 nucleotides are TGTGCCAGCAGCCAAGAGTTAACTACAGATACGCAGTATTTT.

The chain joins TRBV30 to TRBJ2-5; possible D gene TRBD1, 6 bases. TRBJ2-7 matches the DNA end more closely, so the J call is doubtful. Germline CDR1 reads GTSNPN; CDR2 reads SVGIG (reference sequence). The CDR3 has 14 amino acids. CDR3 DNA sequence: TGTGCCTGGAGTGTAGGCAGCCAGGGGCTCGAGCAGTACTTC. Its protein is CAWSVGSQGLEQYF.

The chain links TRBV5-1 to TRBJ1-4; no clear D gene. The germline V and J ends were trimmed by 4 bases and 8 bases, with 18 bases remaining between them. Germline assignment: CDR1 SGHRS and CDR2 YFSETQ. The CDR3 spans 15 residues. The CDR3: CASSKGRDGDEKLFF. CDR3 nucleotide sequence: TGCGCCAGCAGCAAAGGACGGGATGGAGACGAAAAACTGTTTTTT.